The clone carrying this TCR beta chain was observed a single time. This sample is drawn from a study of blood T cell repertoires in COVID-19. Across the whole study: The United States, Italy and Spain provided the acute and convalescent COVID-19 samples. Sources were T cells, B-cell-depleted T cells, or PBMCs; the material itself was cDNA or gDNA.

In the original processing: It was from reference gene primer amplification that nucleated cell counts were estimated. The repertoire was sequenced with immunoSEQ multiplex PCR; TCRdb's copy has only in-frame clones and lacks some. V and J calls and clone size come straight from that table; D and trimming were deduced from the DNA. The sample lists some 230,000 clones; 84% were seen once. This CDR3 contains 13 residues. Germline CDR1 SGHTA, CDR2 FQGNSA. V lost 8 bases to trimming and J lost 3 bases, with 13 bases between them. The sequenced sample consisted of peripheral blood. This chain links TRBV7-2 with TRBJ1-1; a weak D match, TRBD1 (5 bases). This TCR derives from an older woman with acute or convalescent COVID-19. This CDR3 is CASSRGRDTEAFF. The CDR3 region has the DNA TGTGCCAGCTCGCGGGGCCGGGACACTGAAGCTTTCTTT. The variable domain in full, with the rest retrieved from reference TRBV7-2 and TRBJ1-1, is GAGVSQSPSNKVTEKGKDVELRCDPISGHTALYWYRQSLGQGLEFLIYFQGNSAPDKSGLPSDRFSAERTGGSVSTLTIQRTQQEDSAVYLCASSRGRDTEAFFGQGTRLTVV.